The sequence of this TCR beta chain was determined in a study of cytomegalovirus exposure and HLA in healthy donors. Findings and limits, study-wide: Highest at DRB1 and lowest at HLA-C, TCR association rates differed among HLA loci in a later analysis.

Germline assignment: CDR1 SEHNR and CDR2 FQNEAQ (reference sequence). This CDR3 spans 13 amino acids. This clone was counted once. Antigen unknown. A junction end diverges from the germline sequence, so it may reflect a read error. The PCR made use of 60 Vbeta and 13 Jbeta primers. Profiled with immunoSEQ multiplex PCR; TCRdb holds only in-frame clones, not every one. This table has 150,000 to 200,000 clones, 78% appearing once. The material sequenced was PBMCs. This clonotype was sampled from a female donor in good health and CMV-seronegative. This rearrangement joins TRBV7-9 to TRBJ1-2; possible D gene TRBD1, 6 bases. The CDR3 here is CASSLSGTQEAFF. The DNA for the CDR3 is TGTGCCAGCAGCTTATCGGGGACACAGGAAGCCTTCTTC.